Here is one T cell receptor beta chain with its context. Sequenced by immunoSEQ multiplex PCR; TCRdb stores in-frame clones only, minus some. In the table there are roughly 90,000 clones, more than 70% of which are singletons. Regarding time point: pretreatment peripheral blood. Trimming took 3 bases from V and 2 from J, leaving 14 bases between them. CDR1 is WNHNN, CDR2 SYGVQD, per germline (reference sequence). The CDR3 is 15 residues long. This specimen comes from a study of PD-L1 blockade in urothelial cancer. Study overall: Patients took up atezolizumab in 2014 at 1,200 mg intravenously every 3 weeks. About nine tenths of the roughly 29 patients comprised males who had bladder-origin urothelial cancer. T cells were recovered from blood samples at a median of roughly 150,000.

This TCR was recovered from an elderly woman with urothelial cancer. Sequencing used PBMCs, obtained around atezolizumab (anti-PD-L1) treatment. The chain combines TRBV10-1 with TRBJ2-7, with D perhaps TRBD1 (6 bases). The CDR3 DNA reads as TGCGCCAGCAGTGATGGGGGCTGGAATACCTACGAGCAGTACTTC. Amino acid sequence: CASSDGGWNTYEQYF.